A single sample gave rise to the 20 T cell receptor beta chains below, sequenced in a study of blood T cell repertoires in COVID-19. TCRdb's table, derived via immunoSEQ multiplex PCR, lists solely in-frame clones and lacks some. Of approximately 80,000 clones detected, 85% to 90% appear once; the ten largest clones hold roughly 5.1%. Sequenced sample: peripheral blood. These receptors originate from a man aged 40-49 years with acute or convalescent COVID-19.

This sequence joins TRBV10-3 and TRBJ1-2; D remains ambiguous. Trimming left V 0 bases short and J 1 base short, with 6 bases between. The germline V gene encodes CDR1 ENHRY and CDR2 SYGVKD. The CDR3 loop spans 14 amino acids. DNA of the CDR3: TGTGCCATCAGTGAGTCGGCGGGTAACTATGGCTACACCTTC. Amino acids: CAISESAGNYGYTF.

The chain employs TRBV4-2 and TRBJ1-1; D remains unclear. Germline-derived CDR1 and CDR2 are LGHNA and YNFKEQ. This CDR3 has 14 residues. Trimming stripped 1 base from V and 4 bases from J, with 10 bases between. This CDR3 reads CASSQGRSGTEAFF. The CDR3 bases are TGTGCCAGCAGCCAAGGGAGGTCGGGCACTGAAGCTTTCTTT.

The CDR3 DNA follows: TGTGCCAGCAGCCCGTGGGAGCGGGAGTTGGGAAGCGAGCAGTACTTC. This encodes CASSPWERELGSEQYF. V and J are TRBV7-8 and TRBJ2-7, with 8 bases lining up with TRBD2. V was pared by 5 bases and J by 6 bases, with 15 bases of the junction left unmatched. The CDR3 is made up of 16 amino acids. CDR1 is SGHVS, CDR2 FQNEAQ, per germline.

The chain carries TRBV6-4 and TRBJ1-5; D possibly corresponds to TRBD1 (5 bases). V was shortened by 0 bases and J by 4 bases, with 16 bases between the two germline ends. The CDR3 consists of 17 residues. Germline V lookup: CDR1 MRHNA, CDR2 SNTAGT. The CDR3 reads CASSDSIGARVNQPQHF. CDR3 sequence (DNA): TGTGCCAGCAGTGACTCGATCGGTGCCAGGGTAAATCAGCCCCAGCATTTT.

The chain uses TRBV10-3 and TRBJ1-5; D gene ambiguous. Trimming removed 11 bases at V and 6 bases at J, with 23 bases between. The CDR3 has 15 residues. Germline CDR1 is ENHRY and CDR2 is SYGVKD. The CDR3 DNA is TGTGCCTCCCGGCCCGGGCTGGAGGAAACTCAGCCCCAGCATTTT. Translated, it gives CASRPGLEETQPQHF.

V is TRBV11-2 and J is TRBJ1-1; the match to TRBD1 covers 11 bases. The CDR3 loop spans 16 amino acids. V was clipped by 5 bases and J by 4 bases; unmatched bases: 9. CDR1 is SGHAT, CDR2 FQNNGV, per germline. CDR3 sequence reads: CASSPGQGASTTEAFF. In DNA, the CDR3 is TGTGCCAGCAGCCCCGGACAGGGGGCGTCCACCACTGAAGCTTTCTTT.

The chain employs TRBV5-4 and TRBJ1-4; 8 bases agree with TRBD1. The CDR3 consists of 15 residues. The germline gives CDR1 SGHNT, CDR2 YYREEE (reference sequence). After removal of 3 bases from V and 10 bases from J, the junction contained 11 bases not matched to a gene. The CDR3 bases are TGTGCCAGCAGCTCGGCCACGGACAGGGTGGGAAAACTGTTTTTT. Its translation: CASSSATDRVGKLFF.

CDR3 region: CASSEHRSSYNEQFF. The CDR3 DNA is TGTGCCAGCAGTGAACATCGGAGCTCCTACAATGAGCAGTTCTTC. The V call is TRBV25-1, the J call TRBJ2-1; D gene uncertain. V dropped 2 bases and J dropped 0 bases, with 8 bases sitting between them. Looked up from germline, CDR1 is MGHDK and CDR2 is SYGVNS. This CDR3 comprises 15 residues.

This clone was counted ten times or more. The CDR3 sequence: CSAPRLGEQYF. CDR3 in DNA: TGCAGTGCCCCTCGACTTGGGGAGCAGTACTTC. This chain links TRBV20-1 with TRBJ2-7; D call uncertain. This CDR3 is built from 11 residues. V was clipped by 6 bases and J by 7 bases, with 13 bases between them. Germline CDR1 reads DFQATT; CDR2 reads SNEGSKA (reference sequence).

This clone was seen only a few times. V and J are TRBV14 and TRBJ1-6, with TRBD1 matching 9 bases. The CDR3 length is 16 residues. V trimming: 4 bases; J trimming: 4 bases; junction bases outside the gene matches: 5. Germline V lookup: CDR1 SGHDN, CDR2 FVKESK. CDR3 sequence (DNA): TGTGCCAGCAGCCTCCGGACAGGGGCTTATAATTCACCCCTCCACTTT. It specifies CASSLRTGAYNSPLHF.

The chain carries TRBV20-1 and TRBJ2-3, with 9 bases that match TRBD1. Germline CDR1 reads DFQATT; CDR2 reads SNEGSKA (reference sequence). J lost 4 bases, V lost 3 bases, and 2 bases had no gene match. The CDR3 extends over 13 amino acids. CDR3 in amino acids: CSASNRGPDTQYF. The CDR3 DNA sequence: TGCAGTGCTAGTAACAGGGGGCCAGATACGCAGTATTTT.

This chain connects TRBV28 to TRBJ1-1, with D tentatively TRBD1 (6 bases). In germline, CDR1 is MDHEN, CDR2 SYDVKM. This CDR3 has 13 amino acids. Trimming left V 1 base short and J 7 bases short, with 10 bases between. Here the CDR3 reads CASSLLGGGEAFF. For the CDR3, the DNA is TGTGCCAGCAGTTTATTAGGGGGGGGTGAAGCTTTCTTT.

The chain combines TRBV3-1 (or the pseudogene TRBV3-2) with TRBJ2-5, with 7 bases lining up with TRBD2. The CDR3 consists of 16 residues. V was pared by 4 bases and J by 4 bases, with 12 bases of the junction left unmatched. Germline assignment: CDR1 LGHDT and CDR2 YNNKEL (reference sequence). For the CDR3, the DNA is TGTGCCAGCAGCCGAGAGCTAGCGGCCCTAAGAGAGACCCAGTACTTC. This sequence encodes CASSRELAALRETQYF.

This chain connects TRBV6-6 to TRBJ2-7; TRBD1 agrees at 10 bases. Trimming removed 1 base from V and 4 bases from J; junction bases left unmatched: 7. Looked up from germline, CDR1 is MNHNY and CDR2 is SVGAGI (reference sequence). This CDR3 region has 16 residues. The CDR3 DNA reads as TGTGCCAGCAGTTACTATATCCGGGACAGGGGATACGAGCAGTACTTC. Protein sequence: CASSYYIRDRGYEQYF.

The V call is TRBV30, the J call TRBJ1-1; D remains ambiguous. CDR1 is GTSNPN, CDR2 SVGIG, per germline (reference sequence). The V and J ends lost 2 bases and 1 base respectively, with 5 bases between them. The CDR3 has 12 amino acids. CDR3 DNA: TGTGCCTGGAGTTCAGGGAACACTGAAGCTTTCTTT. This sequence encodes CAWSSGNTEAFF.

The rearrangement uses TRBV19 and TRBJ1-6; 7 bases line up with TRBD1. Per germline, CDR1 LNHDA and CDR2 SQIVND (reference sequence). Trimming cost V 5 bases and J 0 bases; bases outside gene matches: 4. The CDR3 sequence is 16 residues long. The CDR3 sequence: CASSLDRSSYNSPLHF. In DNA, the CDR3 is TGTGCCAGTAGTCTGGACAGGAGCTCCTATAATTCACCCCTCCACTTT.

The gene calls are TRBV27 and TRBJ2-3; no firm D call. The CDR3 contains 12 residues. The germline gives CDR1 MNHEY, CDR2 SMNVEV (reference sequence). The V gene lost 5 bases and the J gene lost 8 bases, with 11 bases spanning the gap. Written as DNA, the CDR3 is TGTGCCAGCAGTCCTAGGAGAGGTACGCAGTATTTT. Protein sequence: CASSPRRGTQYF.

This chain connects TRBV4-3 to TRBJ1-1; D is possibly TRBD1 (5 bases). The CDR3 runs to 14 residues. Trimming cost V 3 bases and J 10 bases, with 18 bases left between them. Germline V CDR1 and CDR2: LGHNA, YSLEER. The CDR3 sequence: CASSQGTGRVLAFF. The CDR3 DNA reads TGCGCCAGCAGCCAGGGGACCGGGAGGGTTTTAGCTTTCTTT.

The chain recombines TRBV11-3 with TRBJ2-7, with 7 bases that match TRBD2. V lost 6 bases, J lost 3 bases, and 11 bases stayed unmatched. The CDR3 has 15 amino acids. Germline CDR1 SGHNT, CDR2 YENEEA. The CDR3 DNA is TGTGCCAGCAGTTATCGTGGAAGCGGGGACTACGAGCAGTACTTC. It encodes CASSYRGSGDYEQYF.

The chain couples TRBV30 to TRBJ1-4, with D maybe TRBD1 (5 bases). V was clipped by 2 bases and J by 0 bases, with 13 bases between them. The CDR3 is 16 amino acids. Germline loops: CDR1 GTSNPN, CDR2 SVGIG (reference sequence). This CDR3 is CAWSLYDSPTNEKLFF. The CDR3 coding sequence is TGTGCCTGGAGTCTCTACGACAGCCCAACTAATGAAAAACTGTTTTTT.